The 17 T cell receptor beta chains below all came from one sample that was sequenced in a study of shared T cell receptors in the human thymus. Assay used: immunoSEQ multiplex PCR; TCRdb lists only in-frame clones, some missing. This table has approximately 580,000 clones, approximately 78% appearing once. The sample also formed part of further work on human thymus T cells.

The sample taken for sequencing was thymocytes. The source of these receptors is a boy younger than two with a congenital heart defect.

The J gene is TRBJ2-1, the V gene TRBV29-1; tentatively, D is TRBD1 (5 bases). CDR1 and CDR2 from the germline V gene are SQVTM and ANQGSEA. Trimming took 5 bases from V and 6 from J, leaving 17 bases between them. The CDR3 sequence is 14 residues long. The CDR3 sequence is CSVSLQGEPNEQFF. The DNA for the CDR3 is TGCAGCGTTAGTCTGCAGGGTGAGCCCAATGAGCAGTTCTTC.

V usage is TRBV21-1 and J usage is TRBJ1-1; TRBD1, the table's D call, lacks a check against the DNA. TRBV21-1 is assigned pseudogene status. This CDR3 is 15 amino acids long. CDR3 residues: CASSKGDRALSEAFF. Here the CDR3 DNA reads TGTGCCAGCAGCAAAGGGGACAGGGCGCTCTCTGAAGCTTTCTTT.

The chain joins TRBV14 to TRBJ1-1, with D unclear. Trimming pared 3 bases from V and 4 bases from J, leaving 6 bases between. The CDR3 covers 12 residues. Germline CDR1 SGHDN, CDR2 FVKESK. CDR3 nucleotides: TGTGCCAGCAGCCAGGAGGGCACTGAAGCTTTCTTT. Its translation is CASSQEGTEAFF.

The genes are TRBV12-5 and TRBJ1-1; D uncertain. Trimming took off 7 bases at V and 1 base at J, with 13 bases between the two ends. Looked up from germline, CDR1 is LGHNT and CDR2 is FRNRAP. This CDR3 has 14 amino acids. The chain's CDR3 is CASAPGWQNTEAFF. The CDR3 bases are TGTGCTAGTGCCCCCGGGTGGCAGAACACTGAAGCTTTCTTT.

A note on this clone: At one boundary the junction diverges from the germline segment, which might be a read error. The gene calls are TRBV30 and TRBJ1-2; D is perhaps TRBD1 (6 bases). This CDR3 has 14 residues. Germline CDR1 GTSNPN, CDR2 SVGIG (reference sequence). The CDR3 here is CAWSALSGAYGYPF. The CDR3 DNA is TGTGCCTGGAGCGCTTTATCAGGGGCCTATGGCTACCCCTTC.

This chain joins TRBV27 and TRBJ2-7; 9 nucleotides line up with TRBD1. Germline CDR1 and CDR2: MNHEY and SMNVEV (reference sequence). This CDR3 is built from 15 residues. Germline trimming cut 3 bases from V and 5 bases from J; bases unmatched to any gene: 8. The CDR3, as DNA: TGTGCCAGCAGTTTCCCCCGGGACAGGGCTGACGAGCAGTACTTC. Its protein is CASSFPRDRADEQYF.

The table lists this clone with a few counts. V and J are TRBV27 and TRBJ2-4; D gene unclear. There are 15 residues in the CDR3. V was cut by 3 bases and J by 0 bases, with 9 bases left in between. Germline V gene sequence: CDR1 MNHEY, CDR2 SMNVEV (reference sequence). This CDR3 reads CASSFRVGAKNIQYF. CDR3 bases: TGTGCCAGCAGTTTCCGGGTTGGAGCCAAAAACATTCAGTACTTC.

This clone came up a few times. CDR3 nucleotide sequence: TGCGCCAGCAGCCAAAAAGACACAGGGGGCCAGCCCCAGCATTTT. As protein: CASSQKDTGGQPQHF. The V call is TRBV4-1, the J call TRBJ1-5; 9 bases are a match to TRBD1. The CDR3 runs to 15 residues. Germline V gene data show CDR1 as MGHRA and CDR2 as YSYEKL. V shed 2 bases and J 7 bases; nucleotides not matched to a gene: 6.

This chain connects TRBV28 to TRBJ1-5, with a tentative D call TRBD1 (6 bases). This CDR3 region has 15 residues. Trimming took off 2 bases at V and 5 bases at J, with 13 bases between the two ends. CDR1 and CDR2 from the germline V gene are MDHEN and SYDVKM. The CDR3 DNA follows: TGTGCCAGCAGTTTAGGTCCAGGGGCTGATCAGCCCCAGCATTTT. Its translation is CASSLGPGADQPQHF.

The chain combines TRBV28 with TRBJ2-7; D is undetermined. CDR3 size: 12 residues. Per the germline V gene, CDR1 is MDHEN and CDR2 is SYDVKM. V lost 0 bases, J lost 3 bases, and 3 bases lay in between. The CDR3 sequence is CASSLCHYEQYF. DNA for the CDR3: TGTGCCAGCAGTTTATGCCACTACGAGCAGTACTTC. The full variable domain, in which reference TRBV28 and TRBJ2-7 provide the parts outside the CDR3, is DVKVTQSSRYLVKRTGEKVFLECVQDMDHENMFWYRQDPGLGLRLIYFSYDVKMKEKGDIPEGYSVSREKKERFSLILESASTNQTSMYLCASSLCHYEQYFGPGTRLTVT.

This chain connects TRBV19 to TRBJ2-1; TRBD1 matches 7 bases. J lost 1 base, V lost 2 bases, and 8 bases had no gene match. The CDR3 totals 17 residues. CDR1 and CDR2 (germline): LNHDA, SQIVND (reference sequence). This CDR3 reads CASSIPPDRESYNEQFF. The CDR3, as DNA: TGTGCCAGTAGTATACCCCCCGACAGGGAGTCCTACAATGAGCAGTTCTTC.

V gene TRBV28 combines with J gene TRBJ1-5; D unresolved. Deletions cut 6 bases from V and 0 bases from J, with 9 bases between. Looked up from germline, CDR1 is MDHEN and CDR2 is SYDVKM. CDR3 length: 14 residues. CDR3 region: CASSGEDSNQPQHF. CDR3 DNA sequence: TGTGCCAGCAGCGGGGAGGATAGCAATCAGCCCCAGCATTTT.

The rearrangement joins TRBV6-5 to TRBJ2-7; possible D gene TRBD1, 6 bases. Trimming removed 2 bases at V and 5 bases at J, with 13 bases between. This CDR3 has 14 residues. Germline assignment: CDR1 MNHEY and CDR2 SVGAGI. The CDR3 sequence is CASSYQGPHNEQYF. In nucleotides, the CDR3 is TGTGCCAGCAGTTACCAGGGGCCGCACAACGAGCAGTACTTC.

This clone was observed once. This chain uses TRBV4-3 with TRBJ2-5, with 8 bases aligning to TRBD1. The end of the DNA fits TRBJ2-7 better, so the J call may be wrong. Germline CDR1 is LGHNA and CDR2 is YSLEER. This CDR3 is 15 amino acids long. For the CDR3, the DNA is TGCGCCAGCAGCCAAGATCGACAGGGGAGATACGAGCAGTACTTC. Its protein product is CASSQDRQGRYEQYF.

This clone was counted only a few times. The rearrangement uses TRBV4-1 and TRBJ2-3, with 8 bases matching TRBD2. The J segment lost 6 bases and the V segment lost 2 bases, leaving 16 bases of the junction unmatched. The CDR3 loop spans 18 amino acids. Germline CDR1 MGHRA, CDR2 YSYEKL. CDR3 residues: CASSQSRDGRAPSDTQYF. The CDR3 DNA follows: TGCGCCAGCAGCCAATCCCGAGACGGGAGGGCCCCCTCGGATACGCAGTATTTT.

V usage is TRBV7-9 and J usage is TRBJ1-1; the D gene is possibly TRBD1 (6 bases). V shed 5 bases and J shed 1 base, with 14 bases lying between them. The germline V gene has CDR1 SEHNR and CDR2 FQNEAQ (reference sequence). CDR3 length: 15 residues. DNA for the CDR3: TGTGCCAGCAGCCCCGCAGGGGCCTGGAACACTGAAGCTTTCTTT. It specifies CASSPAGAWNTEAFF.

This clone was observed a few times. The chain joins TRBV6-1 to TRBJ2-2; TRBD1 is a possible D gene (6 bases). The CDR3 totals 16 residues. V dropped 2 bases and J dropped 1 base, with 11 bases sitting between them. Germline V gene lookup returns CDR1 MNHNS and CDR2 SASEGT. The DNA of the CDR3 is TGTGCCAGCAGTGAACCCTCACAGGGGAACACCGGGGAGCTGTTTTTT. Protein sequence: CASSEPSQGNTGELFF.